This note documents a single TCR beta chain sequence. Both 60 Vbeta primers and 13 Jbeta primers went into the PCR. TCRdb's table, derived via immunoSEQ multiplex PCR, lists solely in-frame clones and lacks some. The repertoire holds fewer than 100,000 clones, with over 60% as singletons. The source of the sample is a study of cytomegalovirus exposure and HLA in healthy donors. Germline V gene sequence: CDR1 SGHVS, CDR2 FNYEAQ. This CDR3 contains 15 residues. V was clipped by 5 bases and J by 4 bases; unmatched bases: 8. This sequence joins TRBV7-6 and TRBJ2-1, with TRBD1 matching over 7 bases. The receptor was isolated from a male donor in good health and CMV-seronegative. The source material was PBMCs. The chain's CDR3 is CASSPTGTVYNEQFF. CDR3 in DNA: TGTGCCAGCAGCCCCACCGGGACAGTATACAATGAGCAGTTCTTC.